This paragraph reports one T cell receptor beta chain. Its target is unknown. Produced via immunoSEQ multiplex PCR; TCRdb's table is partial and in-frame only. The table shows tens of thousands of clones, with 65% to 85% occurring only once. The data belong to a study of OX40 agonist ivuxolimab in advanced cancers. Study summary: Treatment received earlier with anti-PD-1, anti-PD-L1 or anti-CTLA-4 agents was allowed, and under 50% had some. Study-level findings and limits: Some of the nonresponding patients also showed low levels of normalized T-cell clonal expansion.

The source of this sequence is an adult with an advanced solid tumor such as melanoma, head and neck, liver or kidney cancer. The sequenced sample was CD4+ or CD8+ T cells sorted from blood, obtained in a trial of the OX40 agonist ivuxolimab.

For the CDR3, the DNA is TGCGCCAGCAGCCAAGGGAGGGTGGGTTACTACGAGCAGTACTTC. Amino acid sequence: CASSQGRVGYYEQYF. The genes are TRBV4-3 and TRBJ2-5, with D maybe TRBD2 (6 bases). TRBJ2-7 matches the DNA end more closely, so the J call is doubtful. The CDR3 contains 15 residues. Looked up from germline, CDR1 is LGHNA and CDR2 is YSLEER.